This entry lists 29 T cell receptor beta chains sequenced from one sample in a study of T-cell reconstitution after alpha-beta-depleted transplantation in children. This sample's TCRbeta library carried unique molecular identifier barcodes. A single record per CDR3 protein comes from TCRdb applying MiXCR to the PCR reads. This sample has hundreds of thousands of distinct CDR3 sequences; around 20% occur once, and the top ten carry 2.5% to 3.5%. The sample in question was PBMCs from the stem cell graft donor, obtained from the stem cell graft. Every receptor here comes from a human donor who donated a stem cell graft to a child with acute lymphoblastic leukemia.

This clonotype was found many times. The V and J genes are TRBV20-1 and TRBJ2-7; the match to TRBD1 covers 8 bases. Germline CDR1 and CDR2: DFQATT and SNEGSKA (reference sequence). The CDR3 is made up of 11 amino acids. The CDR3, as DNA: TGCAGGGCTGGGACAGGCTACGAGCAGTACTTC. This codes for CRAGTGYEQYF.

The V and J genes are TRBV20-1 and TRBJ2-4; D possibly corresponds to TRBD2 (5 bases). The CDR3 extends over 15 amino acids. V was trimmed by 0 bases and J by 3 bases, leaving 12 bases between them. Germline CDR1 is DFQATT and CDR2 is SNEGSKA (reference sequence). This CDR3 reads CSARDRNRDKNIQYF. The CDR3 DNA reads as TGCAGTGCTAGAGATCGGAACCGGGACAAAAACATTCAGTACTTC.

The chain recombines TRBV12-3 or TRBV12-4 with TRBJ2-1, with 7 nucleotides matching TRBD1. The CDR3 covers 15 residues. V was pared by 4 bases and J by 8 bases, with 11 bases of the junction left unmatched. CDR3 in DNA: TGTGCCAGCAGTTACGCGGGTAGGGGGCATGATGAGCAGTTCTTC. Translated, it gives CASSYAGRGHDEQFF.

This sequence joins TRBV5-1 and TRBJ2-1, with TRBD2 matching over 8 bases. This CDR3 region has 16 residues. After removal of 1 base from V and 8 bases from J, the junction contained 11 bases not matched to a gene. Per germline, CDR1 SGHRS and CDR2 YFSETQ. In nucleotides, the CDR3 is TGCGCCAGCAGCTTGACGGCGGGAGGCACGAGGGATGAGCAGTTCTTC. It encodes CASSLTAGGTRDEQFF.

This clonotype was counted between two and nine times. CDR3 sequence: CASSPQYSGANVLTF. DNA of the CDR3: TGTGCCAGCAGCCCGCAATACTCTGGGGCCAACGTCCTGACTTTC. This chain links TRBV7-6 with TRBJ2-6; D remains ambiguous. CDR3 length: 15 residues. Between the trimmed V and J ends, which lost 5 bases and 0 bases, there was a span of 8 bases. CDR1 is SGHVS and CDR2 is FNYEAQ in the germline V gene.

The CDR3 region has the DNA TGTGCCATCAGTGAATCGGGGACTGAAGCTTTCTTT. Encoded protein: CAISESGTEAFF. The J gene is TRBJ1-1, the V gene TRBV10-3; no firm D call. V was clipped by 3 bases and J by 5 bases, with 7 bases between them. Germline V gene data show CDR1 as ENHRY and CDR2 as SYGVKD. The CDR3 contains 12 residues.

The chain combines TRBV2 with TRBJ2-7; possible D gene TRBD1, 5 bases. The CDR3 sequence is 15 residues long. The germline V and J ends were trimmed by 0 bases and 5 bases, with 14 bases remaining between them. CDR1 SNHLY and CDR2 FYNNEI come from the germline V gene. CDR3 coding DNA: TGTGCCAGCAGTGAAGCGCTTCGGCAGGGCAACGAGCAGTACTTC. Translating gives CASSEALRQGNEQYF. Using reference TRBV2 and TRBJ2-7 for the parts outside the CDR3, the full variable domain is EPEVTQTPSHQVTQMGQEVILRCVPISNHLYFYWYRQILGQKVEFLVSFYNNEISEKSEIFDDQFSVERPDGSNFTLKIRSTKLEDSAMYFCASSEALRQGNEQYFGPGTRLTVT.

This rearrangement joins TRBV7-8 to TRBJ1-1; 8 bases match TRBD1. With 6 bases clipped from V and 0 bases from J, the junction kept 9 bases outside the gene matches. The CDR3 is 16 amino acids. Germline values: CDR1 SGHVS, CDR2 FQNEAQ. CDR3 amino acids: CASRVGRQGLNTEAFF. The CDR3 DNA sequence: TGTGCCAGCAGGGTAGGACGACAGGGGCTGAACACTGAAGCTTTCTTT.

CDR3 in DNA: TGTGCCAGCAGCCGGTGGGACAGGGGGCAAGTCAATGAGCAGTTCTTC. Its translation is CASSRWDRGQVNEQFF. The chain couples TRBV7-9 to TRBJ2-1; TRBD1 aligns across 12 bases. Germline V CDR1 and CDR2: SEHNR, FQNEAQ (reference sequence). This CDR3 is built from 16 residues. V trimming: 5 bases; J trimming: 6 bases; junction bases outside the gene matches: 8.

This clonotype was seen more than once but under ten times. The chain carries TRBV2 and TRBJ2-1, with 11 bases lining up with TRBD2. With 6 bases clipped from V and 6 bases from J, the junction kept 7 bases outside the gene matches. The V gene's germline CDR1 is SNHLY and CDR2 FYNNEI. This CDR3 region has 15 residues. In DNA, the CDR3 is TGTGCCAGCAGCACTAGCGGGAGAACCCTCAATGAGCAGTTCTTC. Protein product: CASSTSGRTLNEQFF. Combining the CDR3 with reference TRBV2 and TRBJ2-1 gives the whole variable domain EPEVTQTPSHQVTQMGQEVILRCVPISNHLYFYWYRQILGQKVEFLVSFYNNEISEKSEIFDDQFSVERPDGSNFTLKIRSTKLEDSAMYFCASSTSGRTLNEQFFGPGTRLTVL.

This clonotype was seen a single time. V and J are TRBV6-1 and TRBJ2-5; maybe TRBD1 (6 bases). CDR1 is MNHNS, CDR2 SASEGT, per germline. V was cut by 7 bases and J by 3 bases, with 15 bases left in between. The CDR3 has 14 amino acids. The CDR3 sequence: CASNEWQGKETQYF. In DNA, the CDR3 is TGTGCCAGCAATGAGTGGCAGGGGAAAGAGACCCAGTACTTC.

This clonotype was detected many times. The chain carries TRBV19 and TRBJ2-7, with 7 bases identical to TRBD1. This CDR3 has 14 amino acids. Germline V gene data show CDR1 as LNHDA and CDR2 as SQIVND (reference sequence). With V trimmed by 5 bases and J by 3 bases, 7 bases remained unmatched. CDR3 nucleotide sequence: TGTGCCAGTAGTCCAGGGACAGCTAGCTACGAGCAGTACTTC. It codes for CASSPGTASYEQYF. Filled out from reference TRBV19 and TRBJ2-7, the complete variable domain reads DGGITQSPKYLFRKEGQNVTLSCEQNLNHDAMYWYRQDPGQGLRLIYYSQIVNDFQKGDIAEGYSVSREKKESFPLTVTSAQKNPTAFYLCASSPGTASYEQYFGPGTRLTVT.

The chain recombines TRBV14 with TRBJ1-2; D remains ambiguous. The CDR3 is made up of 13 amino acids. Trimming took 3 bases from V and 3 from J, leaving 8 bases between them. Germline V CDR1 and CDR2: SGHDN, FVKESK. For the CDR3, the DNA is TGTGCCAGCAGCCATAGTCGGTACTATGGCTACACCTTC. Translation: CASSHSRYYGYTF.

CDR3 bases: TGTGCCAGCAGCTCGGGACTAGCGGGTGTTGCCAAAAACATTCAGTACTTC. Translating it yields CASSSGLAGVAKNIQYF. J is TRBJ2-4 and V is TRBV7-2; 12 bases are a match to TRBD2. The CDR3 consists of 17 residues. J was trimmed by 1 base and V by 4 bases; bases with no gene match: 5. CDR1 is SGHTA and CDR2 is FQGNSA in the germline V gene. Variable domain in full (rest from reference TRBV7-2 and TRBJ2-4): GAGVSQSPSNKVTEKGKDVELRCDPISGHTALYWYRQSLGQGLEFLIYFQGNSAPDKSGLPSDRFSAERTGGSVSTLTIQRTQQEDSAVYLCASSSGLAGVAKNIQYFGAGTRLSVL.

This clonotype was found a few times. The chain has TRBV7-3 and TRBJ2-3; 9 nucleotides line up with TRBD2. V shed 2 bases, J shed 9 bases, and the junction held 9 bases outside the gene matches. The CDR3 contains 15 residues. Germline values: CDR1 SGHTA, CDR2 FQGTGA. The CDR3 DNA reads TGTGCCAGCAGCTTAGAGGCGGGAGGGCCGGTCACGCAGTATTTT. It specifies CASSLEAGGPVTQYF.

This clonotype was recorded a few times. CDR3 protein: CASRGAGSGWHRETQYF. CDR3 nucleotide sequence: TGTGCCAGCAGGGGGGCTGGAAGTGGTTGGCATCGAGAGACCCAGTACTTC. The V gene is TRBV3-1, the J gene TRBJ2-5, with D perhaps TRBD1 (6 bases). CDR3 size: 17 residues. V lost 6 bases and J lost 4, with 24 bases in between. Germline V gives CDR1 LGHDT, CDR2 YNNKEL (reference sequence).

This clonotype was seen only a few times. The chain carries TRBV6-5 and TRBJ2-3, with D perhaps matching TRBD1 (6 bases). Germline CDR1 and CDR2: MNHEY and SVGAGI. V was pared by 2 bases and J by 4 bases, with 16 bases between. The CDR3 covers 16 residues. The CDR3, as DNA: TGTGCCAGCAGTTACCGGGACAATTCACACCCAGATACGCAGTATTTT. Translating gives CASSYRDNSHPDTQYF.

This chain links TRBV19 with TRBJ2-5; D is perhaps TRBD2 (6 bases). V gave up 4 bases and J gave up 2 bases, with 17 bases separating them. Germline V gene lookup returns CDR1 LNHDA and CDR2 SQIVND (reference sequence). CDR3 length equals 16 residues. The CDR3 sequence is CASSTSRDGRQETQYF. Here the CDR3 DNA reads TGTGCCAGTAGTACTTCCCGGGACGGGAGACAAGAGACCCAGTACTTC.

This sequence joins TRBV7-7 and TRBJ2-1; D is possibly TRBD1 or TRBD2 (5 bases each). Trimming took off 3 bases at V and 1 base at J, with 13 bases between the two ends. Germline V lookup: CDR1 SSHAT, CDR2 FNYEAQ (reference sequence). The CDR3 has 16 residues. This CDR3 is CASSFVGPLSYNEQFF. CDR3 in DNA: TGTGCCAGCAGCTTCGTGGGACCTTTATCCTACAATGAGCAGTTCTTC.

This clonotype has only a few counts. This sequence joins TRBV20-1 and TRBJ2-7; 8 nucleotides line up with TRBD2. Trimming cost V 1 base and J 0 bases; bases outside gene matches: 5. CDR1 is DFQATT, CDR2 SNEGSKA, per germline (reference sequence). CDR3 length: 15 residues. The CDR3 DNA follows: TGCAGTGCTAGAGTTCGGGGGGGGAGCTCCTACGAGCAGTACTTC. Translation: CSARVRGGSSYEQYF.

J is TRBJ2-4 and V is TRBV19, with TRBD2 as a possible D gene (6 bases). The CDR3 consists of 14 residues. Germline-derived CDR1 and CDR2 are LNHDA and SQIVND (reference sequence). With 1 base removed from V and 4 bases from J, the gap between germline ends came to 8 bases. The CDR3 DNA is TGTGCCAGTAGTATAGCGGGAGCGAAAAACATTCAGTACTTC. It translates to CASSIAGAKNIQYF.

The rearrangement joins TRBV20-1 to TRBJ1-2; D gene unclear. Germline assignment: CDR1 DFQATT and CDR2 SNEGSKA (reference sequence). The CDR3 spans 13 residues. Trimming left V 0 bases short and J 6 bases short, with 11 bases between. This CDR3 is CSARDQPSNGYTF. As DNA, the CDR3 is TGCAGTGCTAGAGATCAGCCATCGAATGGCTACACCTTC.

The chain combines TRBV14 with TRBJ1-2; D gene uncertain. This CDR3 spans 11 amino acids. The V end was cut by 4 bases, the J end by 7 bases, with 7 bases between. The germline gives CDR1 SGHDN, CDR2 FVKESK. The CDR3 loop is CASSRAAGYTF. The CDR3 DNA reads TGTGCCAGCAGCCGAGCCGCTGGCTACACCTTC.

This clonotype has a handful of counts. The chain employs TRBV4-1 and TRBJ1-5; D not certain. Germline CDR1 is MGHRA and CDR2 is YSYEKL. The CDR3 spans 13 residues. V lost 2 bases, J lost 4 bases, and 6 bases lay in between. The CDR3 coding sequence is TGCGCCAGCAGCCAACTACTGAATCAGCCCCAGCATTTT. Its translation is CASSQLLNQPQHF.

The chain combines TRBV7-7 with TRBJ2-7, with 8 positions matching TRBD1. CDR3 length: 15 residues. Per germline, CDR1 SSHAT and CDR2 FNYEAQ (reference sequence). After removal of 0 bases from V and 5 bases from J, the junction contained 6 bases not matched to a gene. CDR3 DNA: TGTGCCAGCAGCTTAGCGGGGACAGGTACCCACGAGCAGTACTTC. Translated: CASSLAGTGTHEQYF.

The chain joins TRBV3-1 to TRBJ2-1, with TRBD2 matching 12 bases. After removal of 4 bases from V and 12 bases from J, the junction contained 10 bases not matched to a gene. Germline CDR1 reads LGHDT; CDR2 reads YNNKEL (reference sequence). The CDR3 extends over 15 amino acids. Here the CDR3 reads CASSPPLLAGGRQFF. CDR3 in DNA: TGTGCCAGCAGCCCCCCCCTTCTAGCGGGAGGGCGGCAGTTCTTC.

This clonotype was seen repeatedly, ten times or more. The chain recombines TRBV27 with TRBJ1-5, with 10 positions matching TRBD1. The CDR3 length is 14 residues. V gave up 4 bases and J gave up 6 bases; unmatched junction bases: 3. Germline CDR1 MNHEY, CDR2 SMNVEV (reference sequence). CDR3 nucleotides: TGTGCCAGCAGTTGGGGACAGGGGAGTCAGCCCCAGCATTTT. Its protein product is CASSWGQGSQPQHF.

This clonotype was detected many times. The V gene is TRBV7-3, the J gene TRBJ2-3; 8 bases match TRBD2. J gave up 4 bases and V 5 bases, and 2 bases lay outside the gene matches. The length of the CDR3 is 13 residues. Looked up from germline, CDR1 is SGHTA and CDR2 is FQGTGA. The CDR3 bases are TGTGCCAGCAGCCCGGGACTAGCAGATACGCAGTATTTT. Amino acids: CASSPGLADTQYF.

This clonotype was seen a handful of times. The chain uses TRBV4-2 and TRBJ1-3, with D perhaps TRBD1 (6 bases). CDR3 length: 17 residues. Trimming took 1 base from V and 4 from J, leaving 17 bases between them. Per germline, CDR1 LGHNA and CDR2 YNFKEQ. For the CDR3, the DNA is TGTGCCAGCAGCCAAGTTCTGGCGGGGGCGAGGGGAAACACCATATATTTT. Translated, it gives CASSQVLAGARGNTIYF.